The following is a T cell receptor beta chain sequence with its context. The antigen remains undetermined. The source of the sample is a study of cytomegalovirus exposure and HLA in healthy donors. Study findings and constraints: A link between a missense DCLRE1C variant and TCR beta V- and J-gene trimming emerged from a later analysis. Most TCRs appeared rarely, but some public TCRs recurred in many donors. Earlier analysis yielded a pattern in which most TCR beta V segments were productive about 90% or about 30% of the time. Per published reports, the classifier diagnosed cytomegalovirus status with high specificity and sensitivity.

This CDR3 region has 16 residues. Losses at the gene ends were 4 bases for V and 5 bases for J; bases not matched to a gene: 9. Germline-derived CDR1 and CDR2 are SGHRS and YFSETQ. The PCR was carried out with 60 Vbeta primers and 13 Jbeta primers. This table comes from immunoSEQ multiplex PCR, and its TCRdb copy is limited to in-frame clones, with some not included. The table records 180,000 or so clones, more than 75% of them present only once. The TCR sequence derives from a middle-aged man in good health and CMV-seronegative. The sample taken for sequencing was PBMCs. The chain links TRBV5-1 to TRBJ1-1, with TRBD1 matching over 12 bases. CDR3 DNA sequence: TGCGCCAGCAGCCCCGGGACAGGGGGCCGGGATACTGAAGCTTTCTTT. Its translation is CASSPGTGGRDTEAFF.